This note documents a single T cell receptor (beta chain) sequence. Its antigen is not known. This specimen comes from a study of lymphopenia after photon versus proton radiotherapy. Study outcomes and limitations: In patients who died, overall survival fell as post-nadir TCR diversity dropped more. Post-nadir diversity loss with photons came from oligoclonal expansion, particularly CD8+ Temra cells.

Sequenced by immunoSEQ multiplex PCR; TCRdb stores in-frame clones only, minus some. Found here are about 29,000 clones, about 91% of them singletons; the top ten hold about 50%. CDR3 size: 13 residues. V was pared by 7 bases and J by 8 bases, with 12 bases between. The germline CDR1 and CDR2 sequences are LNHDA and SQIVND (reference sequence). The TCR sequence derives from a woman aged 60-70 years with cholangiocarcinoma. Some clones in this sample may be carry-over from other donors' samples. The source material was peripheral blood, sampled from a patient treated with proton-based radiotherapy. The chain recombines TRBV19 with TRBJ1-6; D might be TRBD1 (6 bases). For the CDR3, the DNA is TGTGCCAGTACTACAGGGAGATATTCACCCCTCCACTTT. This encodes CASTTGRYSPLHF.